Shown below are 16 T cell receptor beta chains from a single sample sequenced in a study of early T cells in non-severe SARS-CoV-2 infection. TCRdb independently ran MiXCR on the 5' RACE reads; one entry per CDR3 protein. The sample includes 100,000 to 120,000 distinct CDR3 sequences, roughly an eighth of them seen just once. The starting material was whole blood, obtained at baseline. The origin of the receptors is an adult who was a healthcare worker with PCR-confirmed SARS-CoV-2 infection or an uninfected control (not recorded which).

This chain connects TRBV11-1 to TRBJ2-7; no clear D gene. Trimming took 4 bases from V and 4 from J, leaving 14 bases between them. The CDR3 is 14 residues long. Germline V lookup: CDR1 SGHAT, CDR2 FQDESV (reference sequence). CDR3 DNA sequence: TGTGCCAGCAGCTCCGGACCACGGGCGTACGAGCAGTACTTC. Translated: CASSSGPRAYEQYF.

The DNA of the CDR3 is TGCAGTGCTAGAGGCAGGTCTACAGATACGCAGTATTTT. This encodes CSARGRSTDTQYF. This sequence joins TRBV20-1 and TRBJ2-3; no clear D gene. The length of the CDR3 is 13 residues. V shed 1 base and J shed 3 bases, with 8 bases lying between them. CDR1 is DFQATT, CDR2 SNEGSKA, per germline (reference sequence).

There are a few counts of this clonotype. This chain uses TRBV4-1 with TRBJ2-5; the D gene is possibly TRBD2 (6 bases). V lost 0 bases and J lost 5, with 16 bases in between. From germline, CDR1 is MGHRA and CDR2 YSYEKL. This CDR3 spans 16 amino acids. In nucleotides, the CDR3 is TGCGCCAGCAGCCAAGATAATTCGCCTGGGAGGGAGACCCAGTACTTC. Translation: CASSQDNSPGRETQYF.

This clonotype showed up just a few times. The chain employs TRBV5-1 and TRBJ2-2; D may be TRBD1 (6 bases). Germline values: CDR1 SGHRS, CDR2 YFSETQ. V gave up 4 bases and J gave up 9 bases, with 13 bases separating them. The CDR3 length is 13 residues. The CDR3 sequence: CASSPDSLRELFF. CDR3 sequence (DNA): TGCGCCAGCAGCCCGGACAGTTTGCGGGAGCTGTTTTTT.

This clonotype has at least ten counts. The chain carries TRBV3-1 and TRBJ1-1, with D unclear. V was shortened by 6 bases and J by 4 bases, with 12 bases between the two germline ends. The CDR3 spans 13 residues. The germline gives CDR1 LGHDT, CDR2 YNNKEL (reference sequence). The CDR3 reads CASRILEITEAFF. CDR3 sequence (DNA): TGTGCCAGCAGAATTCTCGAGATCACTGAAGCTTTCTTT.

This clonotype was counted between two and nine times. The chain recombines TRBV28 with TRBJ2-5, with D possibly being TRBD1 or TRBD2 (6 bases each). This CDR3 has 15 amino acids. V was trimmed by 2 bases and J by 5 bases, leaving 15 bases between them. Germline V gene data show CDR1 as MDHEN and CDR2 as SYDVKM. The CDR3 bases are TGTGCCAGCAGTTTAGTGGGGGGCGAGGTTGAGACCCAGTACTTC. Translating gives CASSLVGGEVETQYF.

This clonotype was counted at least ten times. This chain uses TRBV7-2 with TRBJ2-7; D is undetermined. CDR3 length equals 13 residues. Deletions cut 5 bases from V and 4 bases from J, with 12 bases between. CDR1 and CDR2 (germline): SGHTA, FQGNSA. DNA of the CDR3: TGTGCCAGCAGCCACCGGACGAGGTACGAGCAGTACTTC. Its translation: CASSHRTRYEQYF.

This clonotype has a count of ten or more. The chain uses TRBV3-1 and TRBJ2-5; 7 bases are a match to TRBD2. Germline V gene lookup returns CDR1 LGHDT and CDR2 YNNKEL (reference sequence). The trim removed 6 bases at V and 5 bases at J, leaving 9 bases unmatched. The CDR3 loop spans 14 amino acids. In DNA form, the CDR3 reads TGTGCCAGCAGTACCCCGGGACTACAGGAGACCCAGTACTTC. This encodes CASSTPGLQETQYF.

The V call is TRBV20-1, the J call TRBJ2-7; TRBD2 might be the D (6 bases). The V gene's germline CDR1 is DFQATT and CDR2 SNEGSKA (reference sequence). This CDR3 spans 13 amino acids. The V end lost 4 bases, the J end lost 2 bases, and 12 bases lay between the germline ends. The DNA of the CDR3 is TGCAGTGCTATCCTCGGGGGAGCCTACGAGCAGTACTTC. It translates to CSAILGGAYEQYF.

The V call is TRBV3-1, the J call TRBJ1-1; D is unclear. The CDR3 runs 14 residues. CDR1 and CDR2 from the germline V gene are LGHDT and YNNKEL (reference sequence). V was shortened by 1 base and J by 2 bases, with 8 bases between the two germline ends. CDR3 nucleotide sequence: TGTGCCAGCAGCCAAGGCCAGGCTAACACTGAAGCTTTCTTT. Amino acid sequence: CASSQGQANTEAFF. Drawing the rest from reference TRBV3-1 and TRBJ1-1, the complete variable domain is DTAVSQTPKYLVTQMGNDKSIKCEQNLGHDTMYWYKQDSKKFLKIMFSYNNKELIINETVPNRFSPKSPDKAHLNLHINSLELGDSAVYFCASSQGQANTEAFFGQGTRLTVV.

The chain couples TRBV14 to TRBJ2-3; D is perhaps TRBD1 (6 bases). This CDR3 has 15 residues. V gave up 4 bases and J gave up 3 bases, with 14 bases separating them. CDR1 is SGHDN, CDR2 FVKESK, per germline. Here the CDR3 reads CASSRQGSVTDTQYF. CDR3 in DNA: TGTGCCAGCAGCCGTCAGGGGAGTGTAACAGATACGCAGTATTTT.

The DNA for the CDR3 is TGTGCCAGCAGTTTAGGTCTCGTTCAGCCCCAGCATTTT. Translation: CASSLGLVQPQHF. The chain is built from TRBV12-3 or TRBV12-4 and TRBJ1-5; D ambiguous. V was pared by 1 base and J by 6 bases, with 7 bases between. CDR3 length: 13 amino acids.

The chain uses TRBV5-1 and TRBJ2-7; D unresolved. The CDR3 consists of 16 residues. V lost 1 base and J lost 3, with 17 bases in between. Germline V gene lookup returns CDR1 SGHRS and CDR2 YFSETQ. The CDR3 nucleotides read TGCGCCAGCAGCTTGAACAGTGGAGTAGTGGGCTACGAGCAGTACTTC. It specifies CASSLNSGVVGYEQYF.

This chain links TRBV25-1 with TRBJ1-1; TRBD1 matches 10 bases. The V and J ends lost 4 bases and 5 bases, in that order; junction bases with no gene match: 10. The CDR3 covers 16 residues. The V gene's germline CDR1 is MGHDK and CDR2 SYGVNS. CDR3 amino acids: CASSGGGQGRGTEAFF. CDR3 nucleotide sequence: TGTGCCAGCAGTGGTGGGGGACAGGGGAGGGGGACTGAAGCTTTCTTT.

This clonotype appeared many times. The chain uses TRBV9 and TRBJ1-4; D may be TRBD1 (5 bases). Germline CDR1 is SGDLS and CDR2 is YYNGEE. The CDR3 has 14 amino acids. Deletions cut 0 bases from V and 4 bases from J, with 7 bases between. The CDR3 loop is CASSVAQVNEKLFF. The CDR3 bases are TGTGCCAGCAGCGTAGCACAGGTTAATGAAAAACTGTTTTTT.

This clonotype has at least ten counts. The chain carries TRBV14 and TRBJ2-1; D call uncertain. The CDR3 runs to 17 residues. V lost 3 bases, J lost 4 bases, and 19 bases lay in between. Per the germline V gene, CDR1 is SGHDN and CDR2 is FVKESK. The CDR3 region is CASSHKFLVLEYNEQFF. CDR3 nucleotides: TGTGCCAGCAGCCATAAATTCCTCGTACTGGAATACAATGAGCAGTTCTTC.